Shown below are 21 T cell receptor beta chains from a single sample sequenced in a study of T cells in Graves' hyperthyroidism and ophthalmopathy (dated by TCRdb to the late 2010s). The library came from multiplex PCR. The sequencing machine was an Illumina HiSeq 2000. The TCR beta CDR3 regions were amplified from the RNA transcripts. The TCR CDR3 was subjected to a first round of RT-PCR using the HTBI primer set and the Qiagen OneStep RT-PCR kit. Through fastp at Q25 and MiXCR, TCRdb rebuilt clones from the public reads, retaining in-frame beta chains. Each entry merges the rows of one CDR3 protein and shows their most common DNA and genes. The sample table holds around 340,000 distinct CDR3 sequences, of which 15% to 20% were seen once. The ten biggest clones cover 15% to 19% of the sample. The sequenced sample consisted of blood. Source of these receptors: a woman in her thirties or forties with Graves' ophthalmopathy.

This clonotype was seen at least ten times. The genes are TRBV15 and TRBJ2-4; 11 positions match TRBD2. The germline V gene encodes CDR1 LNHNV and CDR2 YYDKDF (reference sequence). V shed 7 bases and J 2 bases; nucleotides not matched to a gene: 7. The CDR3 totals 16 residues. CDR3 residues: CATTPGLAASKNIQYF. The CDR3 DNA is TGTGCCACCACCCCGGGACTAGCGGCCTCCAAAAACATTCAGTACTTC.

The chain employs TRBV6-1 and TRBJ2-7; TRBD1 matches 8 bases. The V gene's germline CDR1 is MNHNS and CDR2 SASEGT. The CDR3 sequence is 14 residues long. V lost 5 bases, J lost 6 bases, and 9 bases stayed unmatched. CDR3 residues: CASSRSRTGTEQYF. The CDR3 DNA reads as TGTGCCAGCAGTCGCTCTCGGACAGGGACCGAGCAGTACTTC.

This clonotype has ten or more counts. The rearrangement links TRBV6-5 to TRBJ2-7; D may be TRBD1 (6 bases). Trimming took off 7 bases at V and 2 bases at J, with 15 bases between the two ends. Per germline, CDR1 MNHEY and CDR2 SVGAGI. This CDR3 region has 14 residues. The CDR3 here is CASKLGTLTYEQYF. CDR3 coding DNA: TGTGCCAGCAAACTAGGGACACTTACCTACGAGCAGTACTTC.

This clonotype appeared many times. The chain carries TRBV6-1 and TRBJ1-5; TRBD1 agrees at 9 bases. Germline V gene data show CDR1 as MNHNS and CDR2 as SASEGT. V dropped 3 bases and J dropped 4; count of bases not matched to a gene: 4. This CDR3 contains 15 residues. The DNA for the CDR3 is TGTGCCAGCAGTGATACAGGGGGCTCGAATCAGCCCCAGCATTTT. This encodes CASSDTGGSNQPQHF.

This clonotype was counted ten times or more. J is TRBJ2-7 and V is TRBV20-1; 7 bases align to TRBD1. Germline CDR1 and CDR2: DFQATT and SNEGSKA (reference sequence). V shed 3 bases, J shed 0 bases, and the junction held 2 bases outside the gene matches. CDR3 size: 13 residues. The CDR3 DNA sequence: TGCAGTGCTAGCGGGACAGTCTCCTACGAGCAGTACTTC. It is translated as CSASGTVSYEQYF.

This clonotype was observed at least ten times. The CDR3 nucleotides read TGTGCCAGCAGCCCGCGTAACAGGGCTACCCTATATGGCTACACCTTC. Translating it yields CASSPRNRATLYGYTF. The J gene is TRBJ1-2, the V gene TRBV11-2; D perhaps matches TRBD1 (6 bases). There are 16 residues in the CDR3. Germline V CDR1 and CDR2: SGHAT, FQNNGV. Trimming removed 5 bases at V and 5 bases at J, with 21 bases between. The whole variable domain, remainder taken from reference TRBV11-2 and TRBJ1-2, is EAGVAQSPRYKIIEKRQSVAFWCNPISGHATLYWYQQILGQGPKLLIQFQNNGVVDDSQLPKDRFSAERLKGVDSTLKIQPAKLEDSAVYLCASSPRNRATLYGYTFGSGTRLTVV.

This clonotype has ten or more counts. The chain combines TRBV28 with TRBJ2-2, with no clear D. CDR3 length: 14 residues. The germline V gene has CDR1 MDHEN and CDR2 SYDVKM. Trimming removed 5 bases at V and 5 bases at J, with 12 bases between. CDR3 in DNA: TGTGCCAGCAGTCCGCCCTTCCAAACCGGGGAGCTGTTTTTT. It specifies CASSPPFQTGELFF.

This clonotype was counted many times. The J gene is TRBJ1-1, the V gene TRBV19; D uncertain. Trimming pared 4 bases from V and 3 bases from J, leaving 18 bases between. Germline values: CDR1 LNHDA, CDR2 SQIVND (reference sequence). The length of the CDR3 is 16 residues. The CDR3 DNA reads as TGTGCCAGTAGTAACAACATGCGGGCGGTGTACACTGAAGCTTTCTTT. Its protein product is CASSNNMRAVYTEAFF. Together with reference TRBV19 and TRBJ1-1, the CDR3 gives the full variable domain: DGGITQSPKYLFRKEGQNVTLSCEQNLNHDAMYWYRQDPGQGLRLIYYSQIVNDFQKGDIAEGYSVSREKKESFPLTVTSAQKNPTAFYLCASSNNMRAVYTEAFFGQGTRLTVV.

The chain employs TRBV12-3 or TRBV12-4 and TRBJ2-7, with D perhaps being TRBD1 or TRBD2 (5 bases each). This CDR3 has 14 amino acids. V lost 5 bases to trimming and J lost 6 bases, with 17 bases between them. The DNA for the CDR3 is TGTGCCAGCAGTCCGTACAGGCGGGTCACCGAGCAGTACTTC. Translating it yields CASSPYRRVTEQYF.

This clonotype came up many times. CDR3: CASTTTGSGYTF. In DNA form, the CDR3 reads TGTGCCAGCACCACGACAGGGTCGGGCTACACCTTC. V gene TRBV28 combines with J gene TRBJ1-2; 7 nucleotides line up with TRBD1. V lost 7 bases and J lost 8; bases outside the gene matches: 7. CDR1 MDHEN and CDR2 SYDVKM come from the germline V gene. The CDR3 is made up of 12 amino acids.

This clonotype was recorded a few times. V is TRBV6-5 and J is TRBJ1-2; D uncertain. CDR1 is MNHEY, CDR2 SVGAGI, per germline. V was shortened by 0 bases and J by 4 bases, with 6 bases between the two germline ends. This CDR3 region has 13 residues. Written as DNA, the CDR3 is TGTGCCAGCAGTTACTCTGGCAGCTATGGCTACACCTTC. Translating it yields CASSYSGSYGYTF.

The sample holds many counts of this clonotype. The chain carries TRBV2 and TRBJ2-7; 8 nucleotides agree with TRBD2. Germline CDR1 reads SNHLY; CDR2 reads FYNNEI. The V segment lost 2 bases and the J segment 0 bases; nucleotides outside the gene matches: 12. CDR3 size: 18 residues. The CDR3 region is CASSEIGEVAGSSYEQYF. For the CDR3, the DNA is TGTGCCAGCAGTGAAATCGGGGAGGTAGCGGGGAGCTCCTACGAGCAGTACTTC.

This clonotype was counted many times. V and J are TRBV30 and TRBJ1-1, with TRBD1 as a possible D gene (6 bases). The CDR3 extends over 15 amino acids. The germline V gene encodes CDR1 GTSNPN and CDR2 SVGIG (reference sequence). Deletions cut 0 bases from V and 5 bases from J, with 16 bases between. The CDR3 coding sequence is TGTGCCTGGAGTGTCCCCTATCCAGGGGCTACTGAAGCTTTCTTT. Its translation is CAWSVPYPGATEAFF.

The gene calls are TRBV6-1 and TRBJ1-1; tentatively, D is TRBD1 (5 bases). Germline V gene data show CDR1 as MNHNS and CDR2 as SASEGT. The V end lost 3 bases, the J end lost 5 bases, and 10 bases lay between the germline ends. The length of the CDR3 is 13 residues. CDR3 sequence: CASSDRVRTEAFF. DNA for the CDR3: TGTGCCAGCAGTGACAGGGTCCGAACTGAAGCTTTCTTT.

This clonotype was seen many times. The chain joins TRBV20-1 to TRBJ2-4; the D gene is possibly TRBD2 (6 bases). Germline V gene lookup returns CDR1 DFQATT and CDR2 SNEGSKA (reference sequence). V was pared by 4 bases and J by 3 bases, with 13 bases between. The CDR3 consists of 14 residues. The CDR3 protein is CSAMSGGGKNIQYF. The CDR3 coding sequence is TGCAGTGCTATGTCCGGGGGAGGCAAAAACATTCAGTACTTC.

This clonotype was detected ten times or more. The chain employs TRBV6-1 and TRBJ2-7; TRBD2 might be the D (5 bases). Trimming pared 1 base from V and 6 bases from J, leaving 13 bases between. The germline V gene has CDR1 MNHNS and CDR2 SASEGT. The CDR3 is made up of 14 amino acids. CDR3 region: CASSEEEEKSEQYF. The CDR3, as DNA: TGTGCCAGCAGTGAAGAGGAGGAGAAATCCGAGCAGTACTTC.

This clonotype occurred many times. This chain uses TRBV2 with TRBJ2-7, with D uncertain. The germline V gene encodes CDR1 SNHLY and CDR2 FYNNEI. The CDR3 is 15 residues long. V dropped 3 bases and J dropped 2 bases, with 14 bases sitting between them. CDR3 region: CASSEKTPPAYEQYF. The CDR3 nucleotides read TGTGCCAGCAGTGAGAAGACTCCACCTGCCTACGAGCAGTACTTC.

The chain couples TRBV12-3 or TRBV12-4 to TRBJ2-5; D call uncertain. The length of the CDR3 is 12 residues. Trimming left V 2 bases short and J 5 bases short, with 6 bases between. CDR3 nucleotide sequence: TGTGCCAGCAGTTTAAATCGGGAGACCCAGTACTTC. Amino acids: CASSLNRETQYF.

The chain employs TRBV28 and TRBJ2-4; D may be TRBD1 (5 bases). This CDR3 contains 16 residues. The ends were cut back, 4 bases at V and 0 bases at J, with 13 bases in the middle. Germline CDR1 MDHEN, CDR2 SYDVKM. Here the CDR3 reads CASSCDRQLAKNIQYF. The CDR3 DNA follows: TGTGCCAGCAGTTGTGACAGACAGCTAGCCAAAAACATTCAGTACTTC.

This clonotype has a count of ten or more. The V gene is TRBV30, the J gene TRBJ2-7; 8 bases align to TRBD1. Per germline, CDR1 GTSNPN and CDR2 SVGIG (reference sequence). CDR3 length: 11 residues. V dropped 6 bases and J dropped 7; count of bases not matched to a gene: 5. The CDR3 DNA is TGTGCCTGTTACAGGGGGAGAGAGCAGTACTTC. It translates to CACYRGREQYF.

In its sample, this clonotype was seen many times. V is TRBV28 and J is TRBJ2-7; TRBD2 matches 10 bases. This CDR3 contains 15 residues. V shed 6 bases, J shed 1 base, and the junction held 6 bases outside the gene matches. Per the germline V gene, CDR1 is MDHEN and CDR2 is SYDVKM. For the CDR3, the DNA is TGTGCCAGCAGAGAACTAGCGGGATTTTCCTACGAGCAGTACTTC. Translated, it gives CASRELAGFSYEQYF. Full variable domain (outside the CDR3, taken from reference TRBV28 and TRBJ2-7): DVKVTQSSRYLVKRTGEKVFLECVQDMDHENMFWYRQDPGLGLRLIYFSYDVKMKEKGDIPEGYSVSREKKERFSLILESASTNQTSMYLCASRELAGFSYEQYFGPGTRLTVT.